These 9 T cell receptor beta chains originate from one sample sequenced in a study of T cells in Graves' hyperthyroidism and ophthalmopathy. Authors of the study amplified TCR beta CDR3 regions from RNA transcripts. First-round RT-PCR of the TCR CDR3 relied on the HTBI primer set. TCRdb re-called the multiplex PCR reads with MiXCR, one entry per CDR3 protein. The repertoire includes more than 300,000 distinct CDR3 sequences, over 11% of them detected once, and about 22% sits in the top ten. The sequenced sample consisted of blood. These TCRs come from a woman aged 25 to 39 with Graves' hyperthyroidism.

To note about this clonotype: Being one base from a much bigger clone, this may be a read error. V and J are TRBV20-1 and TRBJ2-1, with 8 bases aligning to TRBD2. CDR1 is DFQATT, CDR2 SNEGSKA, per germline (reference sequence). This CDR3 spans 16 amino acids. CDR3 nucleotides: TGCAGTGCTAGAGTTCAAGCTAGCGGGCTTTACAGTGAGCAGTTCTTC. Translating gives CSARVQASGLYSEQFF.

The chain uses TRBV11-2 and TRBJ2-6, with 7 bases that match TRBD1. Germline CDR1 is SGHAT and CDR2 is FQNNGV. With 1 base clipped from V and 2 bases from J, the junction kept 5 bases outside the gene matches. The CDR3 totals 17 residues. Here the CDR3 DNA reads TGTGCCAGCAGCTTAGGACAGGGCAAGACTGGGGCCAACGTCCTGACTTTC. Its translation: CASSLGQGKTGANVLTF. Looking up the rest from reference TRBV11-2 and TRBJ2-6 gives the full variable domain: EAGVAQSPRYKIIEKRQSVAFWCNPISGHATLYWYQQILGQGPKLLIQFQNNGVVDDSQLPKDRFSAERLKGVDSTLKIQPAKLEDSAVYLCASSLGQGKTGANVLTFGAGSRLTVL.

The gene calls are TRBV20-1 and TRBJ2-5; D uncertain. Trimming removed 4 bases at V and 3 bases at J, with 6 bases between. This CDR3 contains 11 residues. Per germline, CDR1 DFQATT and CDR2 SNEGSKA (reference sequence). The CDR3 sequence: CSATKEETQYF. The DNA of the CDR3 is TGCAGTGCTACGAAGGAAGAGACCCAGTACTTC.

The chain joins TRBV9 to TRBJ1-3; D unclear. The CDR3 loop spans 15 amino acids. Germline V gene lookup returns CDR1 SGDLS and CDR2 YYNGEE. V was trimmed by 4 bases and J by 5 bases, leaving 16 bases between them. The CDR3 sequence: CASSPSGVFRNTIYF. The CDR3 nucleotides are TGTGCCAGCAGCCCCAGCGGGGTCTTTCGAAACACCATATATTTT.

The sample holds many counts of this clonotype. This chain uses TRBV7-2 with TRBJ1-2, with D perhaps matching TRBD1 (5 bases). Germline V gene sequence: CDR1 SGHTA, CDR2 FQGNSA. The ends were cut back, 0 bases at V and 6 bases at J, with 11 bases in the middle. There are 14 residues in the CDR3. The CDR3 DNA follows: TGTGCCAGCAGCTTAGCTACAGGCGGGGATGGCTACACCTTC. It encodes CASSLATGGDGYTF.

This clonotype was seen many times. This rearrangement joins TRBV19 to TRBJ2-2, with 7 bases identical to TRBD1. The CDR3 totals 14 residues. The V segment lost 7 bases and the J segment 4 bases; nucleotides outside the gene matches: 6. Germline V CDR1 and CDR2: LNHDA, SQIVND (reference sequence). In DNA form, the CDR3 reads TGTGCCAGTACACTCGACAGGGTCACCGGGGAGCTGTTTTTT. Translation gives CASTLDRVTGELFF.

This clonotype was picked up a small number of times. The rearrangement uses TRBV18 and TRBJ2-7; 8 positions match TRBD1. Germline V CDR1 and CDR2: KGHSH, LQKENI. The CDR3 spans 15 residues. V gave up 6 bases and J gave up 2 bases; unmatched junction bases: 9. The CDR3 DNA reads as TGTGCCAGCTCCCCCGGGACAGGAGGCCCCTACGAGCAGTACTTC. Translation gives CASSPGTGGPYEQYF. The variable domain in full, with the rest retrieved from reference TRBV18 and TRBJ2-7, is NAGVMQNPRHLVRRRGQEARLRCSPMKGHSHVYWYRQLPEEGLKFMVYLQKENIIDESGMPKERFSAEFPKEGPSILRIQQVVRGDSAAYFCASSPGTGGPYEQYFGPGTRLTVT.

For this clonotype: The germline gene is not matched at one end of the junction; a read error may be the cause. This chain connects TRBV6-1 to TRBJ2-3; no reliable D call. CDR3 length equals 14 residues. Germline lookup yields CDR1 MNHNS and CDR2 SASEGT. The CDR3 sequence is CASSYNASPDRQYF. The CDR3 DNA reads TGTGCCAGCAGTTATAACGCTTCGCCAGATAGGCAGTATTTT.

The V gene is TRBV2, the J gene TRBJ2-7; D possibly corresponds to TRBD2 (6 bases). V lost 6 bases and J lost 6, with 12 bases in between. From germline, CDR1 is SNHLY and CDR2 FYNNEI. This CDR3 comprises 12 residues. The CDR3 sequence is CASRLLAGEQYF. CDR3 DNA sequence: TGTGCCAGCAGGCTACTAGCTGGCGAGCAGTACTTC.